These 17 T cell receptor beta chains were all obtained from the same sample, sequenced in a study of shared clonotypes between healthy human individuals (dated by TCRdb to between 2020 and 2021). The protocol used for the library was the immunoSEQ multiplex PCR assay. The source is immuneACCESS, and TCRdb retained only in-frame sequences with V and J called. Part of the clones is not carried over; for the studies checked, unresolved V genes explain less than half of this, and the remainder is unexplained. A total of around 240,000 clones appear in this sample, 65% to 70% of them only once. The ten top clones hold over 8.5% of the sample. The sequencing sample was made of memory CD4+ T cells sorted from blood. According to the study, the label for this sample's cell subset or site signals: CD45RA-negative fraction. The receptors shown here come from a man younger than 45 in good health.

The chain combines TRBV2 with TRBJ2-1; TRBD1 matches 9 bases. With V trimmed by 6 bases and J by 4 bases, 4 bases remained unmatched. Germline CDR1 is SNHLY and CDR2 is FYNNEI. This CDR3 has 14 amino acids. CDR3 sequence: CASSPGQGYNEQFF. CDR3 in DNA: TGTGCCAGCAGCCCGGGACAGGGTTACAATGAGCAGTTCTTC. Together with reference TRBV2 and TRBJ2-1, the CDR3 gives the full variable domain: EPEVTQTPSHQVTQMGQEVILRCVPISNHLYFYWYRQILGQKVEFLVSFYNNEISEKSEIFDDQFSVERPDGSNFTLKIRSTKLEDSAMYFCASSPGQGYNEQFFGPGTRLTVL.

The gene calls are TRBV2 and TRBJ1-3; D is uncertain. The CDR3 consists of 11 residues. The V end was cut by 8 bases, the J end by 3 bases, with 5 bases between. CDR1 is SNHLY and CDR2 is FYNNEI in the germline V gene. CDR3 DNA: TGTGCCAGCCGTGGTGGAAACACCATATATTTT. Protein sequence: CASRGGNTIYF.

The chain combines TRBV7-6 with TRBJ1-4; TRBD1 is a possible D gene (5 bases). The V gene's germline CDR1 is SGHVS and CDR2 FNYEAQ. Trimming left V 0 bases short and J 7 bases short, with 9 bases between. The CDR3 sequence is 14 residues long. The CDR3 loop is CASSLAGPGEKLFF. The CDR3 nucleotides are TGTGCCAGCAGCTTAGCGGGACCAGGTGAAAAACTGTTTTTT. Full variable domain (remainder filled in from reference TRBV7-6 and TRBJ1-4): GAGVSQSPRYKVTKRGQDVALRCDPISGHVSLYWYRQALGQGPEFLTYFNYEAQQDKSGLPNDRFSAERPEGSISTLTIQRTEQRDSAMYRCASSLAGPGEKLFFGSGTQLSVL.

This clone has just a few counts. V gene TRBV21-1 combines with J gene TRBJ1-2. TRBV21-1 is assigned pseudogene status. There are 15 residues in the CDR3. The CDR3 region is CASSILTYLGYGYTF. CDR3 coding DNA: TGTGCCAGCAGCATTCTCACTTATCTCGGCTATGGCTACACCTTC.

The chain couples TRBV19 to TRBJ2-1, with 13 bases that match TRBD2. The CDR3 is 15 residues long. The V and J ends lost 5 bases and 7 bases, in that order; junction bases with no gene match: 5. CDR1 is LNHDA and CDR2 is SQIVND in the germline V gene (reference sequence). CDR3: CASSGGLAGRNEQFF. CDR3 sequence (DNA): TGTGCCAGTAGTGGGGGACTAGCGGGAAGAAATGAGCAGTTCTTC.

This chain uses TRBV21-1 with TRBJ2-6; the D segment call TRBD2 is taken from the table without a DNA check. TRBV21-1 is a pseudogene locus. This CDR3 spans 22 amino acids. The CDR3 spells CASSKRGVSSDLEISGANVLTF. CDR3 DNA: TGTGCCAGCAGCAAACGGGGGGTCTCCTCAGACCTCGAAATATCTGGGGCCAACGTCCTGACTTTC.

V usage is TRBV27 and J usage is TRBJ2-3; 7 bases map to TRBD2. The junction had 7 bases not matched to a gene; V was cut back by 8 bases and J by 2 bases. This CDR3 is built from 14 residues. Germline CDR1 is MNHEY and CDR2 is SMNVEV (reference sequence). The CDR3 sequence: CASRWRDYTDTQYF. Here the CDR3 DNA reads TGTGCCAGCCGGTGGCGGGACTACACAGATACGCAGTATTTT.

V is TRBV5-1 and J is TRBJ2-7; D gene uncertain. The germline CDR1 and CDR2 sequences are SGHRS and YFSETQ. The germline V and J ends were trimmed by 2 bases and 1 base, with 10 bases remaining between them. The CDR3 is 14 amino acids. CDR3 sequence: CASSFDRISYEQYF. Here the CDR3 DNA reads TGCGCCAGCAGCTTCGACCGGATATCCTACGAGCAGTACTTC.

In nucleotides, the CDR3 is TGTGCCAGCAGAAGGACAGGGGGGGAGACCCAGTACTTC. Translated: CASRRTGGETQYF. This rearrangement joins TRBV14 to TRBJ2-5; 10 bases line up with TRBD1. The CDR3 has 13 amino acids. In germline, CDR1 is SGHDN, CDR2 FVKESK. Trimming took 6 bases from V and 5 from J; bases not matched to a gene: 3.

The CDR3 coding sequence is TGTGCCAGTAGTCCAAAGACAGCCACCTCCTATGGCTACACCTTC. This gives the protein CASSPKTATSYGYTF. The chain has TRBV19 and TRBJ1-2; D is possibly TRBD1 (5 bases). The CDR3 has 15 residues. Germline CDR1 and CDR2: LNHDA and SQIVND (reference sequence). V was pared by 5 bases and J by 4 bases, with 17 bases between. The full variable domain, completed using reference TRBV19 and TRBJ1-2, is DGGITQSPKYLFRKEGQNVTLSCEQNLNHDAMYWYRQDPGQGLRLIYYSQIVNDFQKGDIAEGYSVSREKKESFPLTVTSAQKNPTAFYLCASSPKTATSYGYTFGSGTRLTVV.

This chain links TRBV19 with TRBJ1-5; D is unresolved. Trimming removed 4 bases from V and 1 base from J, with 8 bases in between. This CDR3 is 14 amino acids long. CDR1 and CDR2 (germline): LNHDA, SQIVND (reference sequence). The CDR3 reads CASSRRQSNQPQHF. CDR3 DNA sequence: TGTGCCAGTAGTAGACGGCAGAGCAATCAGCCCCAGCATTTT. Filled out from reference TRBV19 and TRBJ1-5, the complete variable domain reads DGGITQSPKYLFRKEGQNVTLSCEQNLNHDAMYWYRQDPGQGLRLIYYSQIVNDFQKGDIAEGYSVSREKKESFPLTVTSAQKNPTAFYLCASSRRQSNQPQHFGDGTRLSIL.

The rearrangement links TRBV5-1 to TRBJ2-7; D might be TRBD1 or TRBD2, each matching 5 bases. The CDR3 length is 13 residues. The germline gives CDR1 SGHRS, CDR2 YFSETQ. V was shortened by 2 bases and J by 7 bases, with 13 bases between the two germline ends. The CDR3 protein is CASSFIRESEQYF. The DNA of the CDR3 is TGCGCCAGCAGCTTCATCAGGGAGAGTGAGCAGTACTTC.

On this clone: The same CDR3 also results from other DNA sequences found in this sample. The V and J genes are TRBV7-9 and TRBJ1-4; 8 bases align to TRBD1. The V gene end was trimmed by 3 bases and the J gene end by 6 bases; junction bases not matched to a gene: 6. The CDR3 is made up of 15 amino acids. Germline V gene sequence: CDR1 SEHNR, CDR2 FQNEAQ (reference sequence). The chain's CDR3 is CASSFSGGGDEKLFF. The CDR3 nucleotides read TGTGCCAGCAGCTTTTCAGGGGGCGGTGATGAAAAACTGTTTTTT.

The CDR3 spells CASSLEGGGTGELFF. CDR3 sequence (DNA): TGCGCCAGCAGCTTGGAGGGGGGCGGCACCGGGGAGCTGTTTTTT. The rearrangement uses TRBV5-1 and TRBJ2-2, with D perhaps matching TRBD1 or TRBD2 (6 bases each). This CDR3 has 15 amino acids. Germline V gives CDR1 SGHRS, CDR2 YFSETQ. V was clipped by 0 bases and J by 4 bases, with 10 bases between them.

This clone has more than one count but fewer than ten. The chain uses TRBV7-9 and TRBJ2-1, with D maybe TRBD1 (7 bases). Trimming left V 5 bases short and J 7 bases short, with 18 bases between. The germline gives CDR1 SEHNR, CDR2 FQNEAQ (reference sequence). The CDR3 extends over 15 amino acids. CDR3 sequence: CASSALVRGANEQFF. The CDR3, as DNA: TGTGCCAGCAGCGCGCTGGTCAGGGGGGCGAATGAGCAGTTCTTC.

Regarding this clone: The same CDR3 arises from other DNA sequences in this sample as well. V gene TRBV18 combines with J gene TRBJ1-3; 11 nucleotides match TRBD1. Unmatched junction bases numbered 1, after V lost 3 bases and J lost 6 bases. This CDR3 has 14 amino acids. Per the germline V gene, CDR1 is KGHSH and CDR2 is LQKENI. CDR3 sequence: CASSPGQGENTIYF. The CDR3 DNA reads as TGTGCCAGCTCACCGGGACAGGGGGAAAACACCATATATTTT. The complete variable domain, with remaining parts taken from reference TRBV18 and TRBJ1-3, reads NAGVMQNPRHLVRRRGQEARLRCSPMKGHSHVYWYRQLPEEGLKFMVYLQKENIIDESGMPKERFSAEFPKEGPSILRIQQVVRGDSAAYFCASSPGQGENTIYFGEGSWLTVV.

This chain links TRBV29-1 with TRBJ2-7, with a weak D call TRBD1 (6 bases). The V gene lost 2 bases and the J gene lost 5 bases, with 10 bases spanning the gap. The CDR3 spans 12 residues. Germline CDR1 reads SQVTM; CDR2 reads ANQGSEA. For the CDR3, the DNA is TGCAGCGTTGAATTGGGGGCCGACGAGCAGTACTTC. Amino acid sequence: CSVELGADEQYF.